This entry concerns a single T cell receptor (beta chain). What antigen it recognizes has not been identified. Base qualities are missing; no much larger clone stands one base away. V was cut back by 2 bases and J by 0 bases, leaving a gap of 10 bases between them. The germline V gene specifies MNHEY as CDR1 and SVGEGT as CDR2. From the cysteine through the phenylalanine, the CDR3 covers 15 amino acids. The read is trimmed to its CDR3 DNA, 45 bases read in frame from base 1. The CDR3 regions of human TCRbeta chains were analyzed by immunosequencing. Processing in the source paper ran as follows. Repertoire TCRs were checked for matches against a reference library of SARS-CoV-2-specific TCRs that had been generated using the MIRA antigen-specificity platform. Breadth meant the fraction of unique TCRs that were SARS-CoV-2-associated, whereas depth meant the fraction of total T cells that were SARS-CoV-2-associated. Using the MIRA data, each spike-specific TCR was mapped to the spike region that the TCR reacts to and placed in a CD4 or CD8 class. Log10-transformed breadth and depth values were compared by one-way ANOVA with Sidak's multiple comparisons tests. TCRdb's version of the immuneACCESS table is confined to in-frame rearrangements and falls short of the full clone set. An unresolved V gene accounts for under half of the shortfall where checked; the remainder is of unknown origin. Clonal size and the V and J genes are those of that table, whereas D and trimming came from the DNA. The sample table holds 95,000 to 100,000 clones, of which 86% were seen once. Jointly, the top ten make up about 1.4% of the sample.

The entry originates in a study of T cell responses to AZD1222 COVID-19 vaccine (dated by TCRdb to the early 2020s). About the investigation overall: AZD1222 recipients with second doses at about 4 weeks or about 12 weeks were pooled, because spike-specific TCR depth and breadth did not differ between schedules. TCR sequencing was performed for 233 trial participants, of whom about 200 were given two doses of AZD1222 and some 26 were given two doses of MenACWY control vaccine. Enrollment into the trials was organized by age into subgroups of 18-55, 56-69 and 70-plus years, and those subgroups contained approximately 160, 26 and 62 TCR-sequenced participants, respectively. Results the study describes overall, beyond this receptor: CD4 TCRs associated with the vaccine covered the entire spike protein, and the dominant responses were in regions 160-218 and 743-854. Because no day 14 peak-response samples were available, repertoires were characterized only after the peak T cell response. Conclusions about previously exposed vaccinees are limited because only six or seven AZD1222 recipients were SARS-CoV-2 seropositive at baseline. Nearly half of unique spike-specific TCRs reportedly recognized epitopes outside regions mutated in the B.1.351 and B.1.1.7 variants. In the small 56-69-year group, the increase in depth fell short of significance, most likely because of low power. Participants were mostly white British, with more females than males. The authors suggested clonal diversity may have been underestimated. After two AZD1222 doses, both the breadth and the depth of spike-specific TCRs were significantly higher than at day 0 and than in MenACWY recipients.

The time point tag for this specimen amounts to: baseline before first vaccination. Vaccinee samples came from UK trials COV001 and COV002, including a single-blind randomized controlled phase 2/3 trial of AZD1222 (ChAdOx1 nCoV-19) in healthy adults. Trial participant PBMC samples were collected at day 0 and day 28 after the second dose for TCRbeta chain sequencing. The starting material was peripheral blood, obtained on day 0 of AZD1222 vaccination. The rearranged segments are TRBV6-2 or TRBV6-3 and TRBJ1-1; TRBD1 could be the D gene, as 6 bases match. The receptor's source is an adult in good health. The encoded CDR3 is CASSYRTEMNTEAFF. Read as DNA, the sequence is TGTGCCAGCAGTTACCGGACAGAAATGAACACTGAAGCTTTCTTT.